A selection of T cell receptor beta chains follows, all from one sample in a study of CD8+ T cells in alopecia areata. The repertoire was sequenced with immunoSEQ multiplex PCR; TCRdb's copy has only in-frame clones and lacks some. The sample carries around 200,000 clones, about 60% recorded once. The sample in question was CD8+ T cells sorted from blood, obtained at week 24, from a patient treated with tofacitinib. Every receptor here comes from a human donor with alopecia areata. Both conserved end residues are part of each CDR3. A D gene is named only where the DNA matches it firmly. Clone size, where shown, is once, few, many, or a class for clones that have expanded.

TRBJ1-2	.	TRBD1	TRBV25-1	TGTGCCAGCAGCCACAGGGGTTTTGGCTATGGCTACACCTTC	CASSHRGFGYGYTF
TRBJ2-3	few	TRBD2	TRBV7-2	TGTGCCAGCAGCCAAGCCATCTCTAGCGGGGGGGCAGATACGCAGTATTTT	CASSQAISSGGADTQYF
TRBJ1-6	.	.	TRBV7-9	TGTGCCAGCAGCTTAGACAGGGCGACCCTCCACTTT	CASSLDRATLHF
TRBJ1-1	.	TRBD1	TRBV5-6	TGTGCCAGCAGCTTGGGTATGGACAGGGATATTCTGAACACTGAAGCTTTCTTT	CASSLGMDRDILNTEAFF
TRBJ2-7	.	.	TRBV15	TGTGCCACCAGCGGGCAGGGCTACGAGCAGTACTTC	CATSGQGYEQYF
TRBJ1-5	.	.	TRBV27	TGTGCCAGCAGTTTAGGGGGCGCCGGTCAGCCCCAGCATTTT	CASSLGGAGQPQHF
TRBJ1-5	.	.	TRBV4-1	TGCGCCAGCAGCCAAGATCCGAGGAACAATCAGCCCCAGCATTTT	CASSQDPRNNQPQHF
TRBJ1-1	.	.	TRBV5-6	TGTGCCAGCAGCAGAGGACCGGGAAACACTGAAGCTTTCTTT	CASSRGPGNTEAFF
TRBJ2-1	.	TRBD1	TRBV19	TGTGCCAGTAGTACCCGGGGACAGTCCTTCAATGAGCAGTTCTTC	CASSTRGQSFNEQFF
TRBJ1-3	.	.	TRBV2	TGTGCCAGCAGTGATAAAGTCTGGGGCTCTGGAAACACCATATATTTT	CASSDKVWGSGNTIYF
TRBJ1-1	.	.	TRBV20-1	TGCAGTGCCCCGGACTACACTGAAGCTTTCTTT	CSAPDYTEAFF
TRBJ2-7	.	TRBD1	TRBV15	TGTGCCACCAGCAGAGACACAGGGGCAAAATACGAGCAGTACTTC	CATSRDTGAKYEQYF
TRBJ2-7	once	.	TRBV2	TGTGCCAGCAGTGGGAGAGTGCAGTACTTC	CASSGRVQYF
TRBJ2-3	.	.	TRBV4-1	TGCGCCAGCAGCCAAGACAGGGGTGGCACAGATACGCAGTATTTT	CASSQDRGGTDTQYF
TRBJ1-2	few	.	TRBV29-1	TGCAGCGTTGAAGAGTCCGACAGTACTAACTATGGCTACACCTTC	CSVEESDSTNYGYTF
TRBJ1-1	.	.	TRBV10-3	TGTGCCATCAGCTCCGGGAATGAAGCTTTCTTT	CAISSGNEAFF
TRBJ1-5	few	.	TRBV2	TGTGCCAGCAGTCCGACGGTTCAGCCCCAGCATTTT	CASSPTVQPQHF
TRBJ1-1	few	.	TRBV29-1	TGCAGCGTTCCCCGCGGAAGCACTGAAGCTTTCTTT	CSVPRGSTEAFF
TRBJ1-1	few	.	TRBV25-1	TGTGCCAGCAGTGACCCGGGAGGGGGGAACACTGAAGCTTTCTTT	CASSDPGGGNTEAFF
TRBJ1-1	.	.	TRBV10-3	TGTGCCATCAGTGAGTCTAGAGGGGACACTGAAGCTTTCTTT	CAISESRGDTEAFF
TRBJ2-5	.	.	TRBV23-1	TGCGCCAGCAGTCGGTCCAGGGAGGCAGAGACCCAGTACTTC	CASSRSREAETQYF
TRBJ2-7	few	TRBD1	TRBV4-1	TGCGCCAGCAGCCAAGTGATTGAGGTTAGCAGGGGGCTGAGCTACGAGCAGTACTTC	CASSQVIEVSRGLSYEQYF
TRBJ1-2	.	.	TRBV9	TGTGCCAGCAGCACGATCCGTTTCGGCTACACCTTC	CASSTIRFGYTF